These T cell receptor beta chains were read from a single sample in a study of metastatic and nonmetastatic thyroid tumors. TCRdb re-called the PCR reads through MiXCR. The repertoire holds roughly 40,000 clones, about an eighth seen once, with about 9% in the top ten. Input material: blood. These receptor sequences come from a male donor with papillary thyroid cancer or a benign thyroid nodule (not recorded which). Some clones in this sample may be carry-over from other donors' samples. CDR3s include the opening cysteine and the closing phenylalanine or tryptophan. The order of the fields is V gene, D gene, clone size, CDR3 length, J gene, CDR3 protein, CDR3 DNA. The D gene is left open where the match is weak. Clone size, where shown, is once, few, many, or a class for clones that have expanded.

v_call: TRBV11-2; d_call: -; clone_size: many; cdr3_length: 16; j_call: TRBJ1-1; cdr3_aa: CASSLPLGAGNTEAFF; cdr3_nt: TGTGCCAGCAGCTTACCCTTGGGGGCGGGGAACACTGAAGCTTTCTTT
v_call: TRBV20-1; d_call: TRBD1; clone_size: -; cdr3_length: 14; j_call: TRBJ1-4; cdr3_aa: CSARPGQGFEKLFF; cdr3_nt: TGCAGTGCTAGACCTGGACAGGGTTTTGAAAAACTGTTTTTT
v_call: TRBV6-1; d_call: TRBD1; clone_size: few; cdr3_length: 15; j_call: TRBJ1-6; cdr3_aa: CASRTGTVGNSPLHF; cdr3_nt: TGTGCCAGCAGGACCGGGACAGTCGGGAATTCACCCCTCCACTTT
v_call: TRBV2; d_call: -; clone_size: many; cdr3_length: 14; j_call: TRBJ2-2; cdr3_aa: CASRARQNTGELFF; cdr3_nt: TGTGCCAGCAGGGCTAGACAGAACACCGGGGAGCTGTTTTTT
v_call: TRBV25-1; d_call: TRBD1; clone_size: few; cdr3_length: 14; j_call: TRBJ2-7; cdr3_aa: CDRSGTGGGYEQYF; cdr3_nt: TGTGACAGAAGCGGGACAGGGGGCGGCTACGAGCAGTACTTC
v_call: TRBV7-8; d_call: -; clone_size: -; cdr3_length: 14; j_call: TRBJ1-1; cdr3_aa: CASSLMDTNTESFF; cdr3_nt: TGTGCCAGCAGCCTGATGGACACGAACACTGAATCTTTCTTT
v_call: TRBV5-1; d_call: -; clone_size: many; cdr3_length: 13; j_call: TRBJ2-2; cdr3_aa: CASSSTGKGELFF; cdr3_nt: TGCGCCAGCAGCTCAACAGGGAAGGGGGAGCTGTTTTTT
v_call: TRBV7-8; d_call: -; clone_size: many; cdr3_length: 14; j_call: TRBJ1-4; cdr3_aa: CASSSDTRNEKLFF; cdr3_nt: TGTGCCAGCAGCTCGGACACCCGTAATGAAAAACTGTTTTTT
v_call: TRBV9; d_call: -; clone_size: many; cdr3_length: 15; j_call: TRBJ1-3; cdr3_aa: CASSSPRVGRNTIYF; cdr3_nt: TGTGCCAGCAGCTCCCCCAGGGTGGGCAGAAACACCATATATTTT
v_call: TRBV6-2/TRBV6-3; d_call: -; clone_size: medium-sized; cdr3_length: 14; j_call: TRBJ1-2; cdr3_aa: CASSDRGGNYGYTF; cdr3_nt: TGTGCCAGCAGTGACAGAGGGGGTAACTATGGCTACACCTTC
v_call: TRBV20-1; d_call: -; clone_size: many; cdr3_length: 15; j_call: TRBJ2-1; cdr3_aa: CSARTAPGVNNEQFF; cdr3_nt: TGCAGTGCTAGAACGGCCCCGGGGGTAAACAATGAGCAGTTCTTC
v_call: TRBV6-2/TRBV6-3; d_call: -; clone_size: many; cdr3_length: 16; j_call: TRBJ2-5; cdr3_aa: CASSLGATSFQETQYF; cdr3_nt: TGTGCCAGCTCTCTGGGGGCCACATCCTTTCAAGAGACCCAGTACTTC
v_call: TRBV10-1; d_call: TRBD1; clone_size: medium-sized; cdr3_length: 14; j_call: TRBJ2-7; cdr3_aa: CASSAGTGGYEQYF; cdr3_nt: TGCGCCAGCAGTGCCGGGACAGGGGGCTACGAGCAGTACTTC
v_call: TRBV6-1; d_call: -; clone_size: medium-sized; cdr3_length: 14; j_call: TRBJ1-3; cdr3_aa: CASSEGARGNTIYF; cdr3_nt: TGTGCCAGCAGTGAAGGGGCCAGGGGAAACACCATATATTTT
v_call: TRBV20-1; d_call: -; clone_size: -; cdr3_length: 13; j_call: TRBJ2-1; cdr3_aa: CSASPSGGDEQFF; cdr3_nt: TGCAGTGCTAGCCCCTCCGGAGGCGATGAGCAGTTCTTC
v_call: TRBV14; d_call: -; clone_size: many; cdr3_length: 15; j_call: TRBJ1-4; cdr3_aa: CASSQGSAANEKLFF; cdr3_nt: TGTGCCAGCAGCCAAGGATCGGCAGCTAATGAAAAACTGTTTTTT
v_call: TRBV20-1; d_call: -; clone_size: -; cdr3_length: 13; j_call: TRBJ2-3; cdr3_aa: CSAPALGVDTQYF; cdr3_nt: TGCAGTGCGCCAGCCCTGGGAGTAGATACGCAGTATTTT
v_call: TRBV6-1; d_call: -; clone_size: few; cdr3_length: 14; j_call: TRBJ1-2; cdr3_aa: CASSPDGANYGYTF; cdr3_nt: TGTGCCAGCAGTCCCGACGGAGCTAACTATGGCTACACCTTC
v_call: TRBV12-5; d_call: -; clone_size: many; cdr3_length: 16; j_call: TRBJ1-1; cdr3_aa: CASGLVLPGLNTEAFF; cdr3_nt: TGTGCTAGTGGTTTGGTACTCCCAGGGCTGAACACTGAAGCTTTCTTT
v_call: TRBV28; d_call: TRBD1; clone_size: many; cdr3_length: 13; j_call: TRBJ2-1; cdr3_aa: CASSFDRGSEQFF; cdr3_nt: TGTGCCAGCAGTTTCGACAGGGGGAGTGAGCAGTTCTTC
v_call: TRBV2; d_call: -; clone_size: many; cdr3_length: 13; j_call: TRBJ1-5; cdr3_aa: CASRDTGNQPQHF; cdr3_nt: TGTGCCAGCAGGGACACGGGGAATCAGCCCCAGCATTTT
v_call: TRBV3-1; d_call: -; clone_size: many; cdr3_length: 13; j_call: TRBJ1-5; cdr3_aa: CASSRQLAQPQHF; cdr3_nt: TGTGCCAGCAGCAGACAGTTAGCTCAGCCCCAGCATTTT